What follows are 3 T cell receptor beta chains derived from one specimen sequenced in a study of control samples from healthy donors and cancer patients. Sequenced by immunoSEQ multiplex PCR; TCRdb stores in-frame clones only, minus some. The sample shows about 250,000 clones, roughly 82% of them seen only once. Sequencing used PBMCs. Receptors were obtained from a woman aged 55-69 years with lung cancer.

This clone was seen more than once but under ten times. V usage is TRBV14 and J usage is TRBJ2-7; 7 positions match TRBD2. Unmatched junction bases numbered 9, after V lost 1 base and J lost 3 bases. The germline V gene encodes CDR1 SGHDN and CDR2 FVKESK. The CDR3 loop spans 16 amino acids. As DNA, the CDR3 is TGTGCCAGCAGCCAAGGCTTAAGGCTAGCGGTCTACGAGCAGTACTTC. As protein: CASSQGLRLAVYEQYF. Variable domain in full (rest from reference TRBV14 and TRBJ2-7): EAGVTQFPSHSVIEKGQTVTLRCDPISGHDNLYWYRRVMGKEIKFLLHFVKESKQDESGMPNNRFLAERTGGTYSTLKVQPAELEDSGVYFCASSQGLRLAVYEQYFGPGTRLTVT.

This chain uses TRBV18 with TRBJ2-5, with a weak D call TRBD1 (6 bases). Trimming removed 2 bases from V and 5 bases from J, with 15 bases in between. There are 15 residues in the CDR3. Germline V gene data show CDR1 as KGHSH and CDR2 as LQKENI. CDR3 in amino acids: CASSPSPPGVETQYF. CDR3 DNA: TGTGCCAGCTCACCAAGCCCCCCAGGGGTGGAGACCCAGTACTTC.

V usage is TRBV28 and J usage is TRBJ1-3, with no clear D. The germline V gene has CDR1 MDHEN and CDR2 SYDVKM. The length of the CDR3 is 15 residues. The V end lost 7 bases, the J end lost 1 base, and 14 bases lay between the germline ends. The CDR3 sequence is CASTTTRRSGNTIYF. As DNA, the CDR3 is TGTGCCAGCACTACAACCAGGCGGTCTGGAAACACCATATATTTT.